A selection of T cell receptor beta chains follows, all from one sample in a study of blood T cell repertoires in COVID-19. Method: immunoSEQ multiplex PCR; TCRdb's copy keeps in-frame clones and lacks some. The profile shows 220,000 or so clones, roughly 84% of them singletons. The sequenced sample consisted of PBMCs or T cells enriched from blood (not recorded which). All receptors derive from a woman aged 40 to 50 who had recovered from COVID-19. Each CDR3 is given with its conserved first and last residue.

CASSRQGGEKLFF	TRBJ1-4	TRBV19
CASSSRTSGGRHKNIQYF	TRBJ2-4	TRBV7-2
CASSLRGRLGGEQFF	TRBJ2-1	TRBV6-5
CASSESGGFTGELFF	TRBJ2-2	TRBV10-1
CASSGTGLNTEAFF	TRBJ1-1	TRBV2
CASNPGQINTEAFF	TRBJ1-1	TRBV19
CAGNQGITDTQYF	TRBJ2-3	TRBV30
CASSLVVGTGTSPLHF	TRBJ1-6	TRBV5-1
CASSQPGQGAGYTF	TRBJ1-2	TRBV3-1/TRBV3-2
CASSQEGVETQYF	TRBJ2-5	TRBV4-2
CASSKMTGSGEQFF	TRBJ2-1	TRBV28
CATSDPPRDILSRNTEAFF	TRBJ1-1	TRBV24-1